This TCR beta chain was captured in a study of blood T cells in healthy people across ages. V was trimmed by 0 bases and J by 4 bases, leaving 9 bases between them. Germline V gene sequence: CDR1 SGDLS, CDR2 YYNGEE. This CDR3 has 14 amino acids. For this clonotype: Its matching antigen is unknown.

Study results and limitations: Changes seen in expanded clonotypes were possibly confounded by donor CMV status left unknown. Higher diversity, along with more naive CD4+ cells, distinguished long-lived donors from aged donors.

For the second PCR, which ran for roughly 6 to 12 cycles, a sample-barcoded 5' primer and a J-beta primer mix were used. Each TCR beta cDNA got a 12-nucleotide random molecular identifier. MiXCR was run by TCRdb on the 5' RACE reads, yielding one entry per CDR3 protein. The top ten clones hold approximately 18% of a sample with hundreds of thousands of distinct CDR3 sequences, about half of them seen once. The V and J genes are TRBV9 and TRBJ2-3; no clear D gene. This TCR was sampled from a man aged 80 or over in good health. Source material: blood. The CDR3 spells CASSVDDSSDTQYF. CDR3 coding DNA: TGTGCCAGCAGCGTAGACGATAGCTCAGATACGCAGTATTTT.